Below, one T cell receptor (beta chain) is given with its context. Its antigen is unidentified. Germline values: CDR1 KGHSH, CDR2 LQKENI. The CDR3 loop spans 14 amino acids. Trimming left V 2 bases short and J 8 bases short, with 13 bases between. RNA extraction and reverse transcription yielded cDNA as sequencing template. Assay: immunoSEQ multiplex PCR; the TCRdb copy retains only in-frame clones and omits some. The profile shows fewer than 250,000 clones, 64% of them singletons. The data were taken from a study of CD8+ T cells in alopecia areata. Turning to the study itself: The drug, oral tofacitinib, was given to treated patients at 5 to 10 mg twice daily.

Noted treatment: oral pan-JAK inhibitor, 5-10 mg twice daily. Study-level findings and limits: Normal scalp showed lower clonality than lesional scalp, especially alopecia totalis/universalis.

The sample consisted of CD4+ T cells sorted from blood, taken at week 49, from a patient treated with tofacitinib. The chain has TRBV18 and TRBJ2-1; possibly TRBD1 or TRBD2 for D (6 bases each). The source is a human donor with alopecia areata. The chain's CDR3 is CASSPNQGGYEQFF. The DNA for the CDR3 is TGTGCCAGCTCACCAAATCAAGGGGGGTATGAGCAGTTCTTC. The full variable domain, rest sourced from reference TRBV18 and TRBJ2-1, is NAGVMQNPRHLVRRRGQEARLRCSPMKGHSHVYWYRQLPEEGLKFMVYLQKENIIDESGMPKERFSAEFPKEGPSILRIQQVVRGDSAAYFCASSPNQGGYEQFFGPGTRLTVL.